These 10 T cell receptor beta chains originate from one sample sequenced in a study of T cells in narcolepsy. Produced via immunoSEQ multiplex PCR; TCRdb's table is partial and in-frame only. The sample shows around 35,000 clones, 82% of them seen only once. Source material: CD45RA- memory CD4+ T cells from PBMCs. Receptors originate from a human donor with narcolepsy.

This chain's CDR3 is CASSPLTYEQYF. CDR3 coding DNA: TGTGCCAGCTCACCCCTGACCTACGAGCAGTACTTC. The chain uses TRBV18 and TRBJ2-7; no clear D gene. Germline-derived CDR1 and CDR2 are KGHSH and LQKENI. V gave up 3 bases and J gave up 2 bases, with 5 bases separating them. The CDR3 loop spans 12 amino acids.

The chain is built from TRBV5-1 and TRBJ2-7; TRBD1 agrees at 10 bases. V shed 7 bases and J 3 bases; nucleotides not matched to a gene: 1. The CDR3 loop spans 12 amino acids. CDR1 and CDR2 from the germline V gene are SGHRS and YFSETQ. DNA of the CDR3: TGCGCCAGCGGACAGGGGGGCTACGAGCAGTACTTC. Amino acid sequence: CASGQGGYEQYF.

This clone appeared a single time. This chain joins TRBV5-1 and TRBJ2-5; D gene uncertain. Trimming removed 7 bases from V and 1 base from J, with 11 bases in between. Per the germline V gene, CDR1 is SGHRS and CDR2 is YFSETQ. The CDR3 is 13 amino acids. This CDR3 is CASGFGTQETQYF. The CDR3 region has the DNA TGCGCCAGCGGTTTCGGCACCCAAGAGACCCAGTACTTC.

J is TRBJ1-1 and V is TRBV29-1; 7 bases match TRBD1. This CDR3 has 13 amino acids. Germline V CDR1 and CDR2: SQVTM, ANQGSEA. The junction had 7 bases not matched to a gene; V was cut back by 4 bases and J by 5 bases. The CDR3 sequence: CSVVDRADTEAFF. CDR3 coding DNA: TGCAGCGTTGTTGACAGGGCGGATACTGAAGCTTTCTTT. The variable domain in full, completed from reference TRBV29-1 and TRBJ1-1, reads SAVISQKPSRDICQRGTSLTIQCQVDSQVTMMFWYRQQPGQSLTLIATANQGSEATYESGFVIDKFPISRPNLTFSTLTVSNMSPEDSSIYLCSVVDRADTEAFFGQGTRLTVV.

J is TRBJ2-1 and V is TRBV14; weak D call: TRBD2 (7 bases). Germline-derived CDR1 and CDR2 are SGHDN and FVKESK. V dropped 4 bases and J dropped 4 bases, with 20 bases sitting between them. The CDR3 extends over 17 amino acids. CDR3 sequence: CASSRGSSGQTYNEQFF. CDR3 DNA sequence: TGTGCCAGCAGCCGAGGTTCTAGCGGACAGACTTACAATGAGCAGTTCTTC.

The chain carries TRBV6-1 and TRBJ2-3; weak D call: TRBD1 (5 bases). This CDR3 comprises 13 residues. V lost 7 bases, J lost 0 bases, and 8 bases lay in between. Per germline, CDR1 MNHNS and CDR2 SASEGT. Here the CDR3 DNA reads TGTGCCAGCATTACAGGTAGCACAGATACGCAGTATTTT. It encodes CASITGSTDTQYF.

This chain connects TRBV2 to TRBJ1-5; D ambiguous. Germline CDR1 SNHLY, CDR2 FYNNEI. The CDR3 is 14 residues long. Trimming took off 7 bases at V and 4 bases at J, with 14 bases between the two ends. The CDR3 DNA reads TGTGCCAGCACCCGGGAAGGAGGTAATCAGCCCCAGCATTTT. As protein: CASTREGGNQPQHF.

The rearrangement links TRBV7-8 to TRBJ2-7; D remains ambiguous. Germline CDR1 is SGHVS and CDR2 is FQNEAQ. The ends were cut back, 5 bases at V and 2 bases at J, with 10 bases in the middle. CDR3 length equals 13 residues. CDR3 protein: CASSPNGPYEQYF. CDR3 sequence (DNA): TGTGCCAGCAGCCCGAACGGGCCCTACGAGCAGTACTTC.

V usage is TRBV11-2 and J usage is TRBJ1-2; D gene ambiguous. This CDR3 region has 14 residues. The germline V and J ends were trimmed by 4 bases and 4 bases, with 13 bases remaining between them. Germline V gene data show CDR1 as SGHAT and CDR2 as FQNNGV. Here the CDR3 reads CASSSSGSFYGYTF. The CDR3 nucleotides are TGTGCCAGCAGCTCCAGCGGGTCGTTCTATGGCTACACCTTC.

The CDR3 loop is CASRYSGTGTDTQYF. The CDR3 bases are TGTGCCAGCAGGTATAGCGGGACTGGCACAGATACGCAGTATTTT. The chain has TRBV27 and TRBJ2-3; 8 nucleotides agree with TRBD2. With 6 bases clipped from V and 1 base from J, the junction kept 6 bases outside the gene matches. The CDR3 extends over 15 amino acids. The germline gives CDR1 MNHEY, CDR2 SMNVEV (reference sequence).